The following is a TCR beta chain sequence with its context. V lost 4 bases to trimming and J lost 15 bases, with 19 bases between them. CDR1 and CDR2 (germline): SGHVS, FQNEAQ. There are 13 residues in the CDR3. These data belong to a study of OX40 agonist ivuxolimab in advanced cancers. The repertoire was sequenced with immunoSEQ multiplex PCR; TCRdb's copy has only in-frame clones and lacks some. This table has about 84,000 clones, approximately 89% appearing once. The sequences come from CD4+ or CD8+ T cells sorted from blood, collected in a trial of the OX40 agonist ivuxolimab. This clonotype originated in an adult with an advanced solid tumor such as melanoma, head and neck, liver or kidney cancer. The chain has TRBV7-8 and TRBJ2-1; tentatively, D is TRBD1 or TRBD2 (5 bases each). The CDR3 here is CASSSPWGFDRFF. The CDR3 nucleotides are TGTGCCAGCAGCTCCCCCTGGGGGTTTGATCGGTTCTTC.